The T cell receptor beta chain under discussion was sequenced for a study of T cell responses to AZD1222 COVID-19 vaccine. Data came from immunoSEQ multiplex PCR; TCRdb stores just in-frame clones and leaves some out. The sample contains around 61,000 clones, 70% to 90% of which appear only once. V was cut by 4 bases and J by 3 bases, with 10 bases left in between. Germline values: CDR1 LGHDT, CDR2 YNNKEL (reference sequence). The CDR3 sequence is 13 residues long. This specimen was peripheral blood, taken on day 0 of AZD1222 vaccination. The genes are TRBV3-1 (or the pseudogene TRBV3-2) and TRBJ2-7; D unresolved. The receptor comes from an adult in good health. The CDR3 DNA follows: TGTGCCAGCAGCCGCATTACTGACTACGAGCAGTACTTC. Encoded protein: CASSRITDYEQYF.